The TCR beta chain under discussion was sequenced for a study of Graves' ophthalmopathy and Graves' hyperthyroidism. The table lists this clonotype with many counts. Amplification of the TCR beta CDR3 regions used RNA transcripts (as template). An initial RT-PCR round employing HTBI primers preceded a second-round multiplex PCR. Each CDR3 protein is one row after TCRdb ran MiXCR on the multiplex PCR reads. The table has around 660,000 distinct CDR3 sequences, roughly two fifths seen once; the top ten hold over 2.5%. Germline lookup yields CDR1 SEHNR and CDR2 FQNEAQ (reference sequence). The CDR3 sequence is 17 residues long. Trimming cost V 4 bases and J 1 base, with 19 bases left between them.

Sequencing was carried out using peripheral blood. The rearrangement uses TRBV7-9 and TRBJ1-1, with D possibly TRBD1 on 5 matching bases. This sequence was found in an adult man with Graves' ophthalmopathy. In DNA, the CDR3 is TGTGCCAGCAGCTCACCAAGCGGGGGAGAGACGAACACTGAAGCTTTCTTT. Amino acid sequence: CASSSPSGGETNTEAFF.